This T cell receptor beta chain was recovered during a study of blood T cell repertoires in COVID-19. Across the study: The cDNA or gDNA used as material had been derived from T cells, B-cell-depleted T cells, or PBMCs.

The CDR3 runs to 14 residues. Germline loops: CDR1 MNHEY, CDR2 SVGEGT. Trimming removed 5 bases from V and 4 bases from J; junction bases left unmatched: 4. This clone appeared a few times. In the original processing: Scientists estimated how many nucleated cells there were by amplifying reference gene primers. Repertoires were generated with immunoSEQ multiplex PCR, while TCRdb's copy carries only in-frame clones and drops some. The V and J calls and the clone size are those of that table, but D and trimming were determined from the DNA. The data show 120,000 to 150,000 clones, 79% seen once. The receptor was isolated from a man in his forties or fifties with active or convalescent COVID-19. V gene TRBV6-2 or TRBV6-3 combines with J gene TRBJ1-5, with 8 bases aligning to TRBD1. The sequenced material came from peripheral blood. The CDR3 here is CASSRTGNNQPQHF. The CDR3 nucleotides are TGTGCCAGCAGTCGGACAGGGAATAATCAGCCCCAGCATTTT.